What follows describes a single T cell receptor (beta chain). The CDR3 covers 15 residues. Unmatched junction bases numbered 7, after V lost 4 bases and J lost 0 bases. The germline V gene encodes CDR1 SGHRS and CDR2 YFSETQ. These data belong to a study of blood T cell repertoires in COVID-19. Authors' processing steps: Using reference gene primer amplification, nucleated cell counts were estimated. Generated by immunoSEQ multiplex PCR, the TCRdb table keeps only in-frame clones and is missing some. V and J calls and clone size are given by that table; D and trimming were obtained from the DNA. Of over 55,000 clones listed, roughly 84% are singletons.

The clonotype originates from a man aged 45-65 years with active COVID-19. Sequencing was carried out using peripheral blood. This chain links TRBV5-1 with TRBJ2-7; the match to TRBD1 covers 7 bases. CDR3 in amino acids: CASSTGTADSYEQYF. The CDR3 coding sequence is TGCGCCAGCAGCACCGGGACAGCAGACTCCTACGAGCAGTACTTC.